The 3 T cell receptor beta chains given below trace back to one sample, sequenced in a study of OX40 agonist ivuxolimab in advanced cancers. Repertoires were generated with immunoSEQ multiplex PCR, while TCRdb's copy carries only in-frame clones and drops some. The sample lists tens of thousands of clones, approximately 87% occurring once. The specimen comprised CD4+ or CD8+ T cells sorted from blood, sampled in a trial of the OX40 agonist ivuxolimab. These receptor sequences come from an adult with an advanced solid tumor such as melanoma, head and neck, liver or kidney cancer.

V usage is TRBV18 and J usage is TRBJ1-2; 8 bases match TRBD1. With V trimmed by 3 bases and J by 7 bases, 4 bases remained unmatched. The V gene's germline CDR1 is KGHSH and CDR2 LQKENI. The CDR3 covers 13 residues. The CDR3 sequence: CASSPTGAGGYTF. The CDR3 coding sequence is TGTGCCAGCTCACCGACAGGGGCCGGTGGCTACACCTTC.

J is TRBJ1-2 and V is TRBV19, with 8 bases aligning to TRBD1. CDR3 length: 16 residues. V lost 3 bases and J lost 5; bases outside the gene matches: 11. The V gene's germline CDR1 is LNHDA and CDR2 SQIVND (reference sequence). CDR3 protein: CASSIDNRGSEYGYTF. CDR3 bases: TGTGCCAGTAGTATCGACAACAGGGGGTCGGAGTATGGCTACACCTTC.

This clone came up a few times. Here the CDR3 DNA reads TGTGCCACTGCGACAGGGGTAGCGAATGGCTACACCTTC. As protein: CATATGVANGYTF. The rearrangement joins TRBV19 to TRBJ1-2, with 8 bases matching TRBD1. Germline V lookup: CDR1 LNHDA, CDR2 SQIVND (reference sequence). The CDR3 consists of 13 residues. J lost 6 bases, V lost 10 bases, and 10 bases had no gene match.